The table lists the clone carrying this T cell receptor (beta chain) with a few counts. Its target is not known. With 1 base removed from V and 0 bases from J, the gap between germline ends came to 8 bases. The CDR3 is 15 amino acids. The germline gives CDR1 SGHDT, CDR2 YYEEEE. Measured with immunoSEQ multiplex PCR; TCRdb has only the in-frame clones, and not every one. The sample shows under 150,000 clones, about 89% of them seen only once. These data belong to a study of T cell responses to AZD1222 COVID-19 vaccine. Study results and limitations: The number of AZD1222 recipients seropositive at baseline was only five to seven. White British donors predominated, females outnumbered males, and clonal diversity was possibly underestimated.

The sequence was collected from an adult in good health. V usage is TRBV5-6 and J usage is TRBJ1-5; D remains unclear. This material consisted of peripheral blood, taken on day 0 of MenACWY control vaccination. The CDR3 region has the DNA TGTGCCAGCAGCTTGTTGGGGTATAGCAATCAGCCCCAGCATTTT. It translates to CASSLLGYSNQPQHF. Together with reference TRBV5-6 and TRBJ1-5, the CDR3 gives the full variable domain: DAGVTQSPTHLIKTRGQQVTLRCSPKSGHDTVSWYQQALGQGPQFIFQYYEEEERQRGNFPDRFSGHQFPNYSSELNVNALLLGDSALYLCASSLLGYSNQPQHFGDGTRLSIL.